The sequence of this TCR beta chain was determined in a study of beta chain features in type 1 diabetes. The CDR3 spans 14 residues. V was shortened by 6 bases and J by 5 bases, with 18 bases between the two germline ends. Germline V gives CDR1 SGHNT, CDR2 YYREEE (reference sequence). Study results and limitations: Patients' naive, central memory and regulatory TCRB repertoires appeared more alike than those of healthy donors. TCRB rearrangement may or may not be influenced by HLA type; here this remained unresolved.

In the case of this clone: Antigen specificity is unknown.

The authors reverse transcribed all of the isolated RNA, so sequencing captured expressed TCRB transcripts. Repertoires were generated with immunoSEQ multiplex PCR, while TCRdb's copy carries only in-frame clones and drops some. In the table there are around 190,000 clones, roughly an eighth of which are singletons. One heparinised draw of blood, averaging around 120 mL, came from each donor. CD45RO/CCR7/CD25/CD127/CD95/CD27 staining was used to isolate CD4+ naive, central memory, regulatory and stem cell-like memory cells by sorting. Sequencing used central memory CD4+ T cells from blood. The sequence came from a woman under 30 in good health. The chain uses TRBV5-4 and TRBJ2-7; D is perhaps TRBD1 (6 bases). CDR3 nucleotides: TGTGCCAGCACCCCTCAACAGGGAAATCACGAGCAGTACTTC. This gives the protein CASTPQQGNHEQYF.